The entry that follows covers one T cell receptor beta chain sequence. One end of the junction varies from germline; a read error may be responsible. TCRdb passed the reads through MiXCR, listing each CDR3 protein once. The sample consists of 680,000 or so distinct CDR3 sequences, 35% of them appearing once. The data are from a study of T cell repertoires in cytomegalovirus infection. CDR3 length: 15 amino acids. CDR1 and CDR2 from the germline V gene are MDHEN and SYDVKM. Sequenced input: PBMCs. The chain is built from TRBV28 and TRBJ1-4; the D is unclear. The clonotype originates from a human donor in good health (CMV status not recorded). Some clones in this sample may be carry-over from other donors' samples. The CDR3 is CDSTLWVGTNEKLFF. The CDR3 region has the DNA TGTGACAGCACCTTGTGGGTCGGGACTAATGAAAAACTGTTTTTT.